A single sample gave rise to the 24 T cell receptor beta chains below, sequenced in a study of monozygotic twins with inflammatory bowel disease. TCRdb reprocessed the 5' RACE reads and keeps a single row for each CDR3 protein, giving no DNA. The sample shows about 300,000 distinct CDR3 sequences, and over 5% sits with its ten largest clones. The sample taken for sequencing was blood. Receptors were obtained from a human donor with ulcerative colitis or Crohn's disease, or a healthy co-twin of an affected twin (not recorded which).

CDR3 loop: CASSFGFRGPPYEQYF. The chain combines TRBV12-3 or TRBV12-4 with TRBJ2-7; lacking DNA, the TRBD1 call made by TCRdb goes unchecked. The CDR3 consists of 16 residues.

V and J are TRBV5-1 and TRBJ1-1. The CDR3 is 14 residues long. CDR1 is SGHRS and CDR2 is YFSETQ in the germline V gene. CDR3 loop: CASSLYVANTEAFF. Variable domain in full (rest from reference TRBV5-1 and TRBJ1-1): KAGVTQTPRYLIKTRGQQVTLSCSPISGHRSVSWYQQTPGQGLQFLFEYFSETQRNKGNFPGRFSGRQFSNSRSEMNVSTLELGDSALYLCASSLYVANTEAFFGQGTRLTVV.

The gene calls are TRBV12-3 or TRBV12-4 and TRBJ2-5; TCRdb's D call, TRBD1, is unchecked because there is no DNA. The CDR3 totals 13 residues. The CDR3 reads CASSPPGRETQYF.

The rearrangement links TRBV29-1 to TRBJ2-7; TCRdb's D gene call, TRBD1, goes unchecked for lack of DNA. Germline lookup yields CDR1 SQVTM and CDR2 ANQGSEA. CDR3 length: 12 residues. Here the CDR3 reads CSVDGQGEEQYF.

The chain carries TRBV15 and TRBJ2-3. The V gene's germline CDR1 is LNHNV and CDR2 YYDKDF (reference sequence). The CDR3 runs 14 residues. The CDR3 region is CATSREIHTDTQYF.

CDR3 amino acids: CASSYGDGRSGANVLTF. The chain carries TRBV6-2 or TRBV6-3 and TRBJ2-6. This CDR3 is 17 amino acids long. Looked up from germline, CDR1 is MNHEY and CDR2 is SVGEGT.

The rearrangement joins TRBV7-2 to TRBJ2-7; TCRdb's D call, TRBD2, is unchecked because there is no DNA. In germline, CDR1 is SGHTA, CDR2 FQGNSA. There are 16 residues in the CDR3. CDR3 protein: CASSSRGLAGTYEQYF. Based on the CDR3 plus reference TRBV7-2 and TRBJ2-7, the full variable domain is GAGVSQSPSNKVTEKGKDVELRCDPISGHTALYWYRQSLGQGLEFLIYFQGNSAPDKSGLPSDRFSAERTGGSVSTLTIQRTQQEDSAVYLCASSSRGLAGTYEQYFGPGTRLTVT.

The chain is built from TRBV10-2 and TRBJ2-3; as DNA is missing, the TRBD1 call by TCRdb cannot be tested. Germline CDR1 and CDR2: WSHSY and SAAADI. This CDR3 has 17 residues. The CDR3 sequence: CASSDSRGGAGTDTQYF.

The chain has TRBV15 and TRBJ2-1. This CDR3 comprises 17 residues. Germline CDR1 and CDR2: LNHNV and YYDKDF (reference sequence). The CDR3 loop is CATSSAFGQGTYNEQFF.

The chain uses TRBV18 and TRBJ2-7. CDR1 KGHSH and CDR2 LQKENI come from the germline V gene. CDR3 length: 15 amino acids. This CDR3 is CASSPPSRSTYEQYF.

The chain couples TRBV7-3 to TRBJ2-1. Germline CDR1 is SGHTA and CDR2 is FQGTGA. This CDR3 region has 13 residues. This CDR3 is CASSLVGTGEQFF.

This rearrangement joins TRBV5-1 to TRBJ2-3; TCRdb calls TRBD1, which cannot be checked without DNA. Germline V gives CDR1 SGHRS, CDR2 YFSETQ. This CDR3 spans 13 amino acids. CDR3 protein: CASYNTGVDTQYF.

This chain uses TRBV6-1 with TRBJ1-5; as DNA is missing, the TRBD1 call by TCRdb cannot be tested. Germline V gene lookup returns CDR1 MNHNS and CDR2 SASEGT. This CDR3 spans 16 amino acids. CDR3 protein: CASSPEGKKGGQPQHF.

This chain uses TRBV6-2 or TRBV6-3 with TRBJ1-3. The germline CDR1 and CDR2 sequences are MNHEY and SVGEGT. The CDR3 covers 13 residues. The CDR3 region is CASSYSGGNTIYF.

Here the CDR3 reads CAISAASGSLTYNEQFF. The J gene is TRBJ2-1, the V gene TRBV10-3; checking the TCRdb D call of TRBD2 is not possible without DNA. The CDR3 has 17 amino acids. Germline loops: CDR1 ENHRY, CDR2 SYGVKD.

The rearrangement joins TRBV15 to TRBJ1-1; checking the TCRdb D call of TRBD1 is not possible without DNA. The CDR3 extends over 13 amino acids. In germline, CDR1 is LNHNV, CDR2 YYDKDF (reference sequence). CDR3 loop: CATSRQGNTEAFF.

J is TRBJ1-1 and V is TRBV20-1; TCRdb's D gene call, TRBD1, goes unchecked for lack of DNA. The CDR3 is made up of 13 amino acids. Germline CDR1 is DFQATT and CDR2 is SNEGSKA (reference sequence). The CDR3 protein is CSAWDRAETEAFF.

The V call is TRBV4-2, the J call TRBJ2-1. This CDR3 contains 16 residues. Germline V gives CDR1 LGHNA, CDR2 YNFKEQ. The CDR3 reads CASSQEYGTAGKEQFF.

J is TRBJ2-1 and V is TRBV2. The germline V gene has CDR1 SNHLY and CDR2 FYNNEI. The CDR3 consists of 12 residues. This CDR3 reads CASNRRLNEQFF.

The V and J genes are TRBV5-4 and TRBJ2-2; there is no DNA to check the TCRdb D call of TRBD2. The CDR3 is 15 amino acids. Germline assignment: CDR1 SGHNT and CDR2 YYREEE (reference sequence). The CDR3 spells CASSLVGQNSGELFF.

The V and J genes are TRBV6-2 or TRBV6-3 and TRBJ2-7. This CDR3 has 11 amino acids. CDR1 is MNHEY, CDR2 SVGEGT, per germline. The CDR3 here is CASSYTYEQYF.

The chain carries TRBV19 and TRBJ2-1. Germline V lookup: CDR1 LNHDA, CDR2 SQIVND (reference sequence). The CDR3 length is 16 residues. The CDR3 sequence: CASSMVTRTPYNEQFF.

The chain recombines TRBV27 with TRBJ1-2. This CDR3 has 14 residues. Germline values: CDR1 MNHEY, CDR2 SMNVEV (reference sequence). CDR3 sequence: CASGAHTQGYGYTF.

The genes are TRBV3-1 and TRBJ1-1. The length of the CDR3 is 12 residues. Germline loops: CDR1 LGHDT, CDR2 YNNKEL (reference sequence). CDR3 amino acids: CASSRVNTEAFF.